A single sample gave rise to the 23 T cell receptor beta chains below, sequenced in a study of shared clonotypes between healthy human individuals. Profiling relied on immunoSEQ multiplex PCR, and the TCRdb table lists in-frame clones only, not all of them. The sample yields about 1 million clones, roughly 80% seen once. Sequencing used memory CD4+ T cells sorted from blood. As for subset: CD45RA-negative fraction. These receptors all come from a man younger than 35 in good health.

Concerning this clone: Different DNA sequences within this sample yield the same CDR3. The chain uses TRBV6-5 and TRBJ2-4; 7 bases are a match to TRBD1. Germline CDR1 and CDR2: MNHEY and SVGAGI. Losses at the gene ends were 4 bases for V and 0 bases for J; bases not matched to a gene: 3. The CDR3 has 15 amino acids. CDR3 nucleotide sequence: TGTGCCAGCAGTTCGGGGACAGTAGCCAAAAACATTCAGTACTTC. Amino acids: CASSSGTVAKNIQYF.

The chain is built from TRBV10-3 and TRBJ2-7; D ambiguous. V lost 10 bases and J lost 5, with 12 bases in between. This CDR3 spans 11 amino acids. Germline CDR1 reads ENHRY; CDR2 reads SYGVKD. The CDR3: CASSQLDEQYF. In DNA, the CDR3 is TGTGCCAGCTCCCAATTGGACGAGCAGTACTTC.

The sample holds a few counts of this clone. The rearrangement links TRBV28 to TRBJ1-2; D is uncertain. Looked up from germline, CDR1 is MDHEN and CDR2 is SYDVKM. V gave up 6 bases and J gave up 7 bases, with 18 bases separating them. The CDR3 sequence is 14 residues long. This CDR3 is CASRPQSVGFGYTF. The CDR3 nucleotides are TGTGCCAGCAGGCCACAGTCGGTAGGATTTGGCTACACCTTC.

As to this clone: Other DNA sequences in the sample encode the same CDR3. The chain recombines TRBV5-1 with TRBJ2-1; TRBD2 might be the D (6 bases). The germline CDR1 and CDR2 sequences are SGHRS and YFSETQ. The V gene lost 1 base and the J gene lost 7 bases, with 6 bases spanning the gap. The CDR3 loop spans 12 amino acids. CDR3 protein: CASSLRENEQFF. CDR3 nucleotides: TGCGCCAGCAGCTTGCGGGAGAATGAGCAGTTCTTC. Full variable domain (outside the CDR3, taken from reference TRBV5-1 and TRBJ2-1): KAGVTQTPRYLIKTRGQQVTLSCSPISGHRSVSWYQQTPGQGLQFLFEYFSETQRNKGNFPGRFSGRQFSNSRSEMNVSTLELGDSALYLCASSLRENEQFFGPGTRLTVL.

V gene TRBV5-6 combines with J gene TRBJ2-5, with D hard to call. Germline V lookup: CDR1 SGHDT, CDR2 YYEEEE. CDR3 size: 14 residues. Trimming took 5 bases from V and 5 from J, leaving 16 bases between them. Written as DNA, the CDR3 is TGTGCCAGCAGTTTACGGGCCTTGTGGGAGACCCAGTACTTC. Amino acids: CASSLRALWETQYF.

This sequence joins TRBV5-1 and TRBJ2-5, with D perhaps TRBD1 or TRBD2 (6 bases each). CDR3 length: 14 residues. The ends were cut back, 5 bases at V and 4 bases at J, with 15 bases in the middle. Germline V gene lookup returns CDR1 SGHRS and CDR2 YFSETQ. The CDR3 here is CASREGGRVETQYF. The DNA for the CDR3 is TGCGCCAGCAGAGAGGGGGGCAGAGTAGAGACCCAGTACTTC. The full variable domain, completed using reference TRBV5-1 and TRBJ2-5, is KAGVTQTPRYLIKTRGQQVTLSCSPISGHRSVSWYQQTPGQGLQFLFEYFSETQRNKGNFPGRFSGRQFSNSRSEMNVSTLELGDSALYLCASREGGRVETQYFGPGTRLLVL.

V usage is TRBV30 and J usage is TRBJ1-1; D call uncertain. V lost 3 bases and J 5 bases, leaving 7 bases between the germline ends. CDR3 length equals 11 residues. Germline CDR1 and CDR2: GTSNPN and SVGIG (reference sequence). In DNA, the CDR3 is TGTGCCTGGAGCCCCAGGACTGAAGCTTTCTTT. This encodes CAWSPRTEAFF.

This chain connects TRBV13 to TRBJ2-1; TRBD2 matches 9 bases. The V gene's germline CDR1 is PRHDT and CDR2 FYEKMQ (reference sequence). The CDR3 is 15 amino acids. V shed 5 bases and J 8 bases; nucleotides not matched to a gene: 10. CDR3: CASSPLAGAGYEQFF. CDR3 nucleotides: TGTGCCAGCAGCCCGTTAGCGGGAGCGGGGTATGAGCAGTTCTTC.

V and J are TRBV5-6 and TRBJ1-6; a possible D gene is TRBD1 (5 bases). The CDR3 has 16 amino acids. Germline V gene data show CDR1 as SGHDT and CDR2 as YYEEEE. Trimming took 4 bases from V and 7 from J, leaving 18 bases between them. CDR3 sequence (DNA): TGTGCCAGCAGCCTATCCGGGGGAGGAATCAATTCACCCCTCCACTTT. Its translation: CASSLSGGGINSPLHF.

This chain joins TRBV28 and TRBJ2-7, with TRBD1 as a possible D gene (5 bases). The germline V gene encodes CDR1 MDHEN and CDR2 SYDVKM. The CDR3 sequence is 15 residues long. Between the trimmed V and J ends, which lost 6 bases and 0 bases, there was a span of 15 bases. The CDR3 protein is CASRGGAASSYEQYF. The CDR3 DNA sequence: TGTGCCAGCAGGGGTGGGGCGGCCTCCTCCTACGAGCAGTACTTC.

The genes are TRBV6-5 and TRBJ2-5, with 10 bases lining up with TRBD1. The CDR3 is made up of 15 amino acids. J lost 4 bases, V lost 6 bases, and 8 bases had no gene match. Germline loops: CDR1 MNHEY, CDR2 SVGAGI. Here the CDR3 reads CASSLRDRGPETQYF. The CDR3 nucleotides read TGTGCCAGCAGCCTCCGGGACAGGGGACCAGAGACCCAGTACTTC.

This rearrangement joins TRBV5-5 to TRBJ1-5; TRBD1 matches 7 bases. The V and J ends lost 0 bases and 2 bases, in that order; junction bases with no gene match: 2. Germline V CDR1 and CDR2: SGHKS, YYEKEE (reference sequence). The CDR3 runs 15 residues. CDR3 sequence (DNA): TGTGCCAGCAGCTTGGGGGGGACAGGCAATCAGCCCCAGCATTTT. This encodes CASSLGGTGNQPQHF.

The rearrangement links TRBV27 to TRBJ1-1, with D maybe TRBD1 (6 bases). CDR3 length equals 14 residues. The V gene lost 7 bases and the J gene lost 4 bases, with 16 bases spanning the gap. Germline loops: CDR1 MNHEY, CDR2 SMNVEV (reference sequence). For the CDR3, the DNA is TGTGCCAGCACCTCACGGGGCAGGGGCACTGAAGCTTTCTTT. This sequence encodes CASTSRGRGTEAFF.

This chain uses TRBV7-2 with TRBJ2-5; D unclear. Looked up from germline, CDR1 is SGHTA and CDR2 is FQGNSA. V dropped 5 bases and J dropped 2 bases, with 15 bases sitting between them. The CDR3 length is 15 residues. CDR3 bases: TGTGCCAGCAGCGTTCCAAGGATCGTACAAGAGACCCAGTACTTC. Encoded protein: CASSVPRIVQETQYF.

This rearrangement joins TRBV11-2 to TRBJ2-7; 10 bases fit TRBD1. The V and J ends lost 6 bases and 2 bases, in that order; junction bases with no gene match: 10. The CDR3 has 16 amino acids. The germline gives CDR1 SGHAT, CDR2 FQNNGV. CDR3: CASSTLWDRGTYEQYF. As DNA, the CDR3 is TGTGCCAGCAGTACTCTGTGGGACAGGGGAACCTACGAGCAGTACTTC.

The V and J genes are TRBV2 and TRBJ1-6, with unresolved D. Between the trimmed V and J ends, which lost 7 bases and 3 bases, there was a span of 10 bases. This CDR3 comprises 14 residues. The germline CDR1 and CDR2 sequences are SNHLY and FYNNEI. The CDR3 spells CASNVNNYNSPLHF. The CDR3 region has the DNA TGTGCCAGCAATGTCAACAACTATAATTCACCCCTCCACTTT.

Concerning this clone: Other DNA sequences in this specimen translate into the identical CDR3. V usage is TRBV2 and J usage is TRBJ2-1, with 9 bases identical to TRBD2. This CDR3 has 14 amino acids. Trimming at V came to 7 bases and at J to 0 bases, leaving 1 base not matched to a gene. The germline CDR1 and CDR2 sequences are SNHLY and FYNNEI. CDR3 DNA sequence: TGTGCCAGCAATAGCGGGAGCTCCTACAATGAGCAGTTCTTC. It translates to CASNSGSSYNEQFF.

The gene calls are TRBV25-1 and TRBJ2-7; 7 bases match TRBD1. The germline CDR1 and CDR2 sequences are MGHDK and SYGVNS. J was trimmed by 6 bases and V by 6 bases; bases with no gene match: 14. The CDR3 length is 15 residues. CDR3 sequence reads: CASSAPKQGSSEQYF. As DNA, the CDR3 is TGTGCCAGCAGCGCACCTAAACAGGGGTCGAGCGAGCAGTACTTC.

There are a few counts of this clone. Additional DNA sequences in this sample encode the identical CDR3. The chain couples TRBV7-2 to TRBJ1-5; tentative D call: TRBD1 (5 bases). Trimming took off 3 bases at V and 4 bases at J, with 7 bases between the two ends. CDR1 and CDR2 from the germline V gene are SGHTA and FQGNSA. The CDR3 covers 13 residues. For the CDR3, the DNA is TGTGCCAGCAGCTTCCAGGGTAATCAGCCCCAGCATTTT. Its protein is CASSFQGNQPQHF.

The chain links TRBV27 to TRBJ2-1, with unresolved D. CDR1 is MNHEY, CDR2 SMNVEV, per germline (reference sequence). The CDR3 is made up of 15 amino acids. Trimming removed 2 bases from V and 4 bases from J, with 12 bases in between. DNA for the CDR3: TGTGCCAGCAGTTTAGGCCCTCCCCGGTACAATGAGCAGTTCTTC. Encoded protein: CASSLGPPRYNEQFF.

This clone was recorded once. The rearrangement uses TRBV11-2 and TRBJ2-5; 10 bases fit TRBD2. J gave up 3 bases and V 5 bases, and 12 bases lay outside the gene matches. The germline V gene encodes CDR1 SGHAT and CDR2 FQNNGV. The CDR3 contains 17 residues. The CDR3 is CASSLMALAGVKETQYF. The CDR3 bases are TGTGCCAGCAGCCTAATGGCGCTAGCGGGGGTCAAAGAGACCCAGTACTTC. Filled out from reference TRBV11-2 and TRBJ2-5, the complete variable domain reads EAGVAQSPRYKIIEKRQSVAFWCNPISGHATLYWYQQILGQGPKLLIQFQNNGVVDDSQLPKDRFSAERLKGVDSTLKIQPAKLEDSAVYLCASSLMALAGVKETQYFGPGTRLLVL.

This rearrangement joins TRBV19 to TRBJ1-6; D is uncertain. Germline V gives CDR1 LNHDA, CDR2 SQIVND (reference sequence). V was trimmed by 4 bases and J by 7 bases, leaving 20 bases between them. The CDR3 is 17 residues long. Here the CDR3 reads CASSTLARTAANSPLHF. The CDR3 coding sequence is TGTGCCAGTAGTACCCTCGCAAGGACGGCTGCGAATTCACCCCTCCACTTT.

The chain combines TRBV12-5 with TRBJ2-3, with D hard to call. Germline assignment: CDR1 LGHNT and CDR2 FRNRAP. The CDR3 has 13 amino acids. V gave up 5 bases and J gave up 6 bases, with 12 bases separating them. In nucleotides, the CDR3 is TGTGCTAGTGGTCACTCAGGTGCGGATACGCAGTATTTT. Translating it yields CASGHSGADTQYF. Variable domain in full (rest from reference TRBV12-5 and TRBJ2-3): DARVTQTPRHKVTEMGQEVTMRCQPILGHNTVFWYRQTMMQGLELLAYFRNRAPLDDSGMPKDRFSAEMPDATLATLKIQPSEPRDSAVYFCASGHSGADTQYFGPGTRLTVL.